A selection of T cell receptor beta chains follows, all from one sample in a study of cytomegalovirus exposure and HLA in healthy donors. Clones were sequenced by immunoSEQ multiplex PCR, and TCRdb holds only the in-frame ones, with some missing. The table lists 30,000 to 50,000 clones. The source material was PBMCs. The receptors originated from a woman between 25 and 40 years old in good health and CMV-seropositive. CDR3s include the opening cysteine and the closing phenylalanine or tryptophan. The order of the fields is V gene, D gene, J gene, CDR3 protein, CDR3 DNA. A D gene is named only where the DNA matches it firmly.

TRBV7-8	.	TRBJ2-7	CASSYIGRTESYEQYF	TGTGCCAGCAGCTATATCGGCAGGACAGAGTCCTACGAGCAGTACTTC
TRBV19	TRBD1	TRBJ1-6	CASQGQGGSPLHF	TGTGCCAGTCAGGGACAGGGTGGTTCACCCCTCCACTTT
TRBV7-9	.	TRBJ2-7	CASSLQGSGNEQYF	TGTGCCAGCAGCCTACAGGGTTCGGGTAACGAGCAGTACTTC
TRBV11-1	.	TRBJ2-6	CASSSGLSSGANVLTF	TGTGCCAGCAGCTCGGGTCTTTCTTCTGGGGCCAACGTCCTGACTTTC
TRBV6-4	TRBD2	TRBJ2-7	CASEGRGWMHYEQYF	TGTGCCAGCGAAGGGCGGGGGTGGATGCACTACGAGCAGTACTTC
TRBV5-1	TRBD1	TRBJ1-6	CASSLDSRQGGSYNSPLHF	TGCGCCAGCAGCTTGGATTCTCGACAGGGTGGCTCCTATAATTCACCCCTCCACTTT
TRBV10-3	TRBD1	TRBJ2-7	CATYNRQGAGTYEQYF	TGTGCCACCTACAACCGCCAGGGGGCGGGGACCTACGAGCAGTACTTC
TRBV6-5	.	TRBJ1-2	CASSYSLGGADGYTF	TGTGCCAGCAGTTACTCCCTGGGGGGGGCGGATGGCTACACCTTC
TRBV7-2	TRBD2	TRBJ2-5	CASSSSSGPQETQYF	TGTGCCAGCAGTTCCTCTAGCGGACCACAAGAGACCCAGTACTTC
TRBV7-6	TRBD2	TRBJ2-1	CASSSQWGGVPYNEQFF	TGTGCCAGCAGCTCCCAGTGGGGAGGGGTCCCCTACAATGAGCAGTTCTTC
TRBV12-5	.	TRBJ1-1	CASGTGGGRDTEAFF	TGTGCTAGTGGTACTGGGGGGGGTAGGGACACTGAAGCTTTCTTT
TRBV5-6	.	TRBJ1-1	CASSLGLETEAFF	TGTGCCAGCAGCTTGGGGTTAGAAACTGAAGCTTTCTTT
TRBV7-2	.	TRBJ1-5	CASTLGQNQPQHF	TGTGCCAGCACCTTAGGACAGAATCAGCCCCAGCATTTT
TRBV20-1	.	TRBJ2-1	CSARANEQFF	TGCAGTGCTAGAGCAAATGAGCAGTTCTTC
TRBV28	.	TRBJ2-5	CASSFAGHETQYF	TGTGCCAGCAGTTTCGCAGGGCACGAGACCCAGTACTTC
TRBV28	.	TRBJ1-2	CASSNSYGYTF	TGTGCCAGCAGTAACAGCTATGGCTACACCTTC
TRBV6-6	.	TRBJ2-5	CASSYLGSKETQYF	TGTGCCAGCAGTTACTTGGGGAGCAAAGAGACCCAGTACTTC
TRBV7-9	.	TRBJ2-3	CASSRLSLRTDTQYF	TGTGCCAGCAGCCGACTAAGCCTTAGGACAGATACGCAGTATTTT
TRBV6-5	TRBD1	TRBJ2-3	CASGGTGSTDTQYF	TGTGCCAGCGGGGGGACAGGAAGCACAGATACGCAGTATTTT
TRBV25-1	TRBD2	TRBJ2-7	CASSPGLVLSEQYF	TGTGCCAGCAGCCCGGGACTAGTTCTCTCCGAGCAGTACTTC
TRBV30	.	TRBJ2-1	CACSVSSYNEQFF	TGTGCCTGTTCCGTGAGCTCCTACAATGAGCAGTTCTTC
TRBV9	TRBD1	TRBJ2-7	CASSVAGTGYYEQYF	TGTGCCAGCAGCGTAGCGGGGACAGGTTATTACGAGCAGTACTTC
TRBV19	TRBD1	TRBJ1-2	CASSRGTAANYGYTF	TGTGCCAGTAGTAGGGGGACAGCAGCTAACTATGGCTACACCTTC
TRBV21-1	.	TRBJ2-5	CATHRGGGQETQYF	TGTGCCACCCATAGGGGAGGGGGCCAAGAGACCCAGTACTTC
TRBV30	TRBD1	TRBJ1-2	CAWSDGQAYMGGYTF	TGTGCCTGGAGTGACGGACAGGCGTATATGGGGGGCTACACCTTC
TRBV29-1	.	TRBJ1-4	CSVDAGAGDEKLFF	TGCAGCGTTGATGCTGGAGCGGGGGATGAAAAACTGTTTTTT
TRBV7-8	TRBD1	TRBJ1-2	CASSRPRGRGYGYTF	TGTGCCAGCAGCAGGCCCAGGGGGCGCGGGTATGGCTACACCTTC
TRBV29-1	TRBD1	TRBJ2-7	CSVETGTPYEQYF	TGCAGCGTTGAGACAGGGACCCCCTACGAGCAGTACTTC
TRBV9	.	TRBJ2-5	CASSVGQTQYF	TGTGCCAGCAGCGTAGGGCAGACCCAGTACTTC
TRBV7-9	.	TRBJ1-6	CASSLVRGNSPLHF	TGTGCCAGCAGCTTAGTCAGGGGTAATTCACCCCTCCACTTT
TRBV5-1	.	TRBJ2-3	CASSLGLTYTDTQYF	TGCGCCAGCAGCTTGGGACTGACCTACACAGATACGCAGTATTTT
TRBV19	TRBD1	TRBJ1-1	CAVWDRGITPAFF	TGTGCCGTCTGGGACAGGGGAATAACCCCAGCTTTCTTT
TRBV28	.	TRBJ1-2	CASSLSTGSGYTF	TGTGCCAGCAGTTTATCTACGGGGTCTGGCTACACCTTC
TRBV6-1	.	TRBJ1-1	CASSEWNSGQRGYTEAFF	TGTGCCAGCAGTGAATGGAATTCGGGTCAGAGGGGGTACACTGAAGCTTTCTTT
TRBV5-1	.	TRBJ2-7	CASSLGEPYEQYF	TGCGCCAGCAGCTTAGGGGAACCCTACGAGCAGTACTTC
TRBV7-9	.	TRBJ1-2	CASSLSTARIFYGYTF	TGTGCCAGCAGCCTATCGACCGCCAGGATTTTCTATGGCTACACCTTC
TRBV27	.	TRBJ2-1	CASSLLGQNNEQFF	TGTGCCAGCAGTTTATTGGGGCAGAACAATGAGCAGTTCTTC
TRBV7-6	.	TRBJ1-4	CASSLSTGPNEKLFF	TGTGCCAGCAGCTTATCTACAGGGCCGAATGAAAAACTGTTTTTT
TRBV18	.	TRBJ2-7	CASSGDSYEQYF	TGTGCCAGCTCGGGGGACTCCTACGAGCAGTACTTC
TRBV7-9	TRBD2	TRBJ2-2	CASSLRTSGGADTGELFF	TGTGCCAGCAGCCTTCGGACTAGCGGGGGGGCCGACACCGGGGAGCTGTTTTTT
TRBV5-1	TRBD1	TRBJ2-5	CASSLRTGEETQYF	TGCGCCAGCAGCTTGAGGACAGGGGAAGAGACCCAGTACTTC